A selection of T cell receptor beta chains follows, all from one sample in a study of CD8 T cells in ankylosing spondylitis. One entry per CDR3 protein results from TCRdb running MiXCR on the 5' RACE reads. The sample includes about 260,000 distinct CDR3 sequences, about 20% of them seen just once. Input material: blood, either unsorted or a sorted T cell fraction (not recorded which). The receptors come from a male donor with ankylosing spondylitis or in good health (not recorded which). Each CDR3 is given with its conserved first and last residue. A D gene is named only where the DNA matches it firmly. Only some rows state a clone size, as once, few, many or a class for expanded clones.

j_call clone_size d_call v_call cdr3_aa cdr3_nt
TRBJ1-4 many NA TRBV10-3 CAISERANEKLFF TGTGCCATCAGTGAGAGGGCCAATGAAAAACTGTTTTTT
TRBJ2-1 few TRBD1 TRBV7-9 CASSSRQGLHNEQFF TGTGCCAGCAGCTCGCGACAGGGCCTACACAATGAGCAGTTCTTC
TRBJ1-1 NA NA TRBV16 CASSQSLEGWTEAFF TGTGCCAGCAGCCAATCGCTCGAGGGATGGACTGAAGCTTTCTTT
TRBJ2-3 few TRBD2 TRBV10-3 CAISELGLAGTDTQYF TGTGCCATCAGTGAGTTGGGGCTAGCGGGGACAGATACGCAGTATTTT
TRBJ2-3 many NA TRBV9 CASSVRSITDTQYF TGTGCCAGCAGCGTCCGGTCCATCACAGATACGCAGTATTTT
TRBJ1-1 NA TRBD1 TRBV5-1 CASSFRSGGGGEAFF TGCGCCAGCAGCTTTCGGTCAGGGGGAGGAGGTGAAGCTTTCTTT
TRBJ2-3 few NA TRBV20-1 CSATGASDTQYF TGCAGTGCTACCGGGGCTTCTGATACGCAGTATTTT
TRBJ2-2 few TRBD2 TRBV27 CASRTGLAYLGELFF TGTGCCAGCAGAACGGGACTAGCGTATCTCGGGGAGCTGTTTTTT
TRBJ1-5 few NA TRBV5-1 CASSPSGSQPQHF TGCGCCAGCAGCCCCTCAGGGAGCCAGCCCCAGCATTTT
TRBJ2-2 NA NA TRBV27 CASSFNTFTTGELFF TGTGCCAGCAGTTTTAATACCTTTACTACCGGGGAGCTGTTTTTT
TRBJ1-4 few NA TRBV29-1 CSAWDSSGEKLFF TGCAGCGCCTGGGACTCATCGGGTGAAAAACTGTTTTTT
TRBJ2-2 NA NA TRBV9 CASSVDPGLLTNTGELFF TGTGCCAGCAGCGTAGACCCTGGGCTTTTGACGAACACCGGGGAGCTGTTTTTT
TRBJ1-5 NA TRBD1 TRBV12-3/TRBV12-4 CASSLGQGAVQPQHF TGTGCCAGCAGCCTGGGACAGGGGGCGGTCCAGCCCCAGCATTTT
TRBJ2-1 few NA TRBV2 CASSQTRYNEQFF TGTGCCAGCAGCCAAACTAGGTACAATGAGCAGTTCTTC
TRBJ1-1 few NA TRBV20-1 CSATGQMNTEAFF TGCAGTGCAACGGGACAAATGAACACTGAAGCTTTCTTT
TRBJ1-5 few TRBD1 TRBV20-1 CSARDLLAGGIANQPQHF TGCAGTGCTAGAGACCTCTTGGCAGGGGGGATCGCCAATCAGCCCCAGCATTTT
TRBJ2-1 many TRBD2 TRBV12-3/TRBV12-4 CASSKMSGGSYNEQFF TGTGCCAGCAGCAAGATGAGCGGGGGCTCCTACAATGAGCAGTTCTTC
TRBJ1-3 few NA TRBV30 CAWSQKGVGNTIYF TGTGCCTGGAGTCAAAAGGGGGTGGGAAACACCATATATTTT
TRBJ1-1 NA NA TRBV7-9 CASSFTGLTEAFF TGTGCCAGCAGCTTCACAGGGCTCACTGAAGCTTTCTTT
TRBJ2-1 NA TRBD1 TRBV28 CASMNRDRNNEQFF TGTGCCAGTATGAACCGGGACAGGAACAATGAGCAGTTCTTC
TRBJ2-2 NA TRBD2 TRBV12-3/TRBV12-4 CASSPWTSGGTGELFF TGTGCCAGCAGTCCGTGGACTAGCGGGGGTACCGGGGAGCTGTTTTTT
TRBJ2-5 few TRBD1 TRBV7-8 CASSFGQGLGETQYF TGTGCCAGCAGCTTTGGACAGGGCCTGGGGGAGACCCAGTACTTC
TRBJ2-1 NA TRBD2 TRBV20-1 CSARGGLAGDNEQFF TGCAGTGCTAGAGGGGGACTAGCGGGGGACAATGAGCAGTTCTTC
TRBJ2-5 NA NA TRBV5-1 CASSLDQRKTQETQYF TGCGCCAGCAGCTTGGATCAGCGAAAGACACAAGAGACCCAGTACTTC
TRBJ1-5 NA TRBD1 TRBV27 CASSFRGPKRNQPQHF TGTGCCAGCAGTTTTAGGGGGCCGAAGCGCAATCAGCCCCAGCATTTT
TRBJ1-1 few TRBD1 TRBV29-1 CSVEQGGRGTEAFF TGCAGCGTTGAACAAGGAGGCAGGGGGACTGAAGCTTTCTTT
TRBJ2-5 few NA TRBV28 CASSLPRRVGTQYF TGTGCCAGCAGTTTGCCTAGGCGAGTGGGGACCCAGTACTTC
TRBJ2-4 NA NA TRBV15 CATSRDMRIQYF TGTGCCACCAGCAGAGATATGCGCATTCAGTACTTC
TRBJ2-1 NA NA TRBV11-2 CASTLPAEQFF TGTGCCAGCACCCTCCCGGCTGAGCAGTTCTTC